This T cell receptor beta chain was documented in a study of blood T cell repertoires in COVID-19. Study details: Acute and convalescent COVID-19 samples came from the United States, Italy and Spain. PBMCs, B-cell-depleted T cells, or T cells provided the cDNA or gDNA that made up the material.

This clone was counted a single time. In the study's own analysis: Nucleated cell number was recorded as an estimate derived from reference gene primer amplification. Here immunoSEQ multiplex PCR was the method, and the copy in TCRdb shows in-frame clones only, minus some. That table gives V, J and clone size, and the DNA gave D and trimming. The sample includes 150,000 to 200,000 clones, about 86% of them seen just once. Trimming cost V 5 bases and J 6 bases, with 10 bases left between them. CDR1 is SSHAT, CDR2 FNYEAQ, per germline (reference sequence). This CDR3 is 13 amino acids long. The specimen was peripheral blood. This sequence originates from a man aged 50-60 years with active or convalescent COVID-19. The gene calls are TRBV7-7 and TRBJ2-2; D call uncertain. The CDR3 DNA sequence: TGTGCCAGCAGCCGAGACTTGGCCGGGGAGCTGTTTTTT. It codes for CASSRDLAGELFF.